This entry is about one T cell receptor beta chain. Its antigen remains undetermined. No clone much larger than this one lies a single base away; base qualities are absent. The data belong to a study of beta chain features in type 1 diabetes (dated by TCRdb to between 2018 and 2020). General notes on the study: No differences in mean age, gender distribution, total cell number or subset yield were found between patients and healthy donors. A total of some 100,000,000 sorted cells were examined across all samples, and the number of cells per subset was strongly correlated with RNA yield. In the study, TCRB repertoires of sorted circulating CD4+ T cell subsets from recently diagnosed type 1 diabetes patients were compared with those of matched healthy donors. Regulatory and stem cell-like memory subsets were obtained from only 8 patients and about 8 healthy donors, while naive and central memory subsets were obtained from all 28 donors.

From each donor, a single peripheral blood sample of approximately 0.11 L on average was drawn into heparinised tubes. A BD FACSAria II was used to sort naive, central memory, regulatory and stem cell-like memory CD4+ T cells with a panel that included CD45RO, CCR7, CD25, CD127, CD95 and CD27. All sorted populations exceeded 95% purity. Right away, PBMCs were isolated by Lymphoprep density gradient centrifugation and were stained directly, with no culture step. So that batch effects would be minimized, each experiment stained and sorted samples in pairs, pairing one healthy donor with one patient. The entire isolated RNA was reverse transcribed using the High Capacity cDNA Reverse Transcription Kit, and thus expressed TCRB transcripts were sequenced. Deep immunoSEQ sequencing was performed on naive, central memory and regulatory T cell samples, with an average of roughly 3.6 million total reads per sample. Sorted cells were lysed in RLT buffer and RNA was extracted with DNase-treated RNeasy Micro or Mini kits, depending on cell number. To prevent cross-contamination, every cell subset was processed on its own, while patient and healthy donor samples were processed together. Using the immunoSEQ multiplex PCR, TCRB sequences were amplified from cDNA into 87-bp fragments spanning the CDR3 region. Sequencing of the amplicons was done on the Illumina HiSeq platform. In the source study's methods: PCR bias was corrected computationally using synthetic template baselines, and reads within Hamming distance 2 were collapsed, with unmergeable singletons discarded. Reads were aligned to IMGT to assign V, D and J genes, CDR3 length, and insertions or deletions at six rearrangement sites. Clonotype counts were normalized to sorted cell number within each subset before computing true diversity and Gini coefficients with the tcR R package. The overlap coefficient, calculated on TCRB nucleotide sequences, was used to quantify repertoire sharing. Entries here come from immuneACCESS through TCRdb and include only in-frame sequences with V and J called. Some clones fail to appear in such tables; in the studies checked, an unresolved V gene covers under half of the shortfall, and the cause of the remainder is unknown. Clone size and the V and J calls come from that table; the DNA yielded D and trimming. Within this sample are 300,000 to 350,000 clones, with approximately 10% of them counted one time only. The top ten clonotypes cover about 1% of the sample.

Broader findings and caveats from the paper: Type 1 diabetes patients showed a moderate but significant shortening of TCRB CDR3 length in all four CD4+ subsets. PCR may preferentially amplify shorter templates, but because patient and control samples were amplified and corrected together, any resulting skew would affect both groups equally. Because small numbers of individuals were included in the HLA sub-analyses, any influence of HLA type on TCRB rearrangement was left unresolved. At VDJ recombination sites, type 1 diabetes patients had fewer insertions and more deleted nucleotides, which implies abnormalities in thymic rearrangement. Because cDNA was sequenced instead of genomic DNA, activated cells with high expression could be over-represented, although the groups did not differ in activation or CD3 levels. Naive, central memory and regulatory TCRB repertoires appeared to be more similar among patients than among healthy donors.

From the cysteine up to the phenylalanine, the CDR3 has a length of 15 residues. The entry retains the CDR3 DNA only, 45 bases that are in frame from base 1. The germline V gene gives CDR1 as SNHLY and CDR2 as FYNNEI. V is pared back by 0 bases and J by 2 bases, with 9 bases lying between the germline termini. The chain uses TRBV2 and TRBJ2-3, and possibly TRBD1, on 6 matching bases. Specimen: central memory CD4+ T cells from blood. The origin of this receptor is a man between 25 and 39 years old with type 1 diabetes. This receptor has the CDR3 CASSEAGHLTDTQYF. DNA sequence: TGTGCCAGCAGTGAAGCGGGACACCTCACAGATACGCAGTATTTT. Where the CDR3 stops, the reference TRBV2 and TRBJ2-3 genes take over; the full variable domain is EPEVTQTPSHQVTQMGQEVILRCVPISNHLYFYWYRQILGQKVEFLVSFYNNEISEKSEIFDDQFSVERPDGSNFTLKIRSTKLEDSAMYFCASSEAGHLTDTQYFGPGTRLTVL.